Listed here is a single TCR beta chain. Trimming left V 5 bases short and J 2 bases short, with 22 bases between. Germline CDR1 MDHEN, CDR2 SYDVKM. The CDR3 runs 18 residues. The method was immunoSEQ multiplex PCR; TCRdb's version includes in-frame clones alone and lacks a portion of them. Of 180,000 or so clones listed, around 88% are singletons. The record originates from a study of T cell responses to AZD1222 COVID-19 vaccine. Sample: peripheral blood, taken on day 0 of AZD1222 vaccination. The chain couples TRBV28 to TRBJ1-5, with D maybe TRBD1 (5 bases). The clonotype was recovered from an adult in good health. The CDR3 spells CASSVLQGRRQGNQPQHF. The CDR3 DNA follows: TGTGCCAGCAGTGTTTTGCAGGGTAGGCGTCAAGGCAATCAGCCCCAGCATTTT.